The clone carrying this TCR beta chain was found a few times. The antigen is unknown. In TCRdb, the PCR reads were re-called with MiXCR into one record per CDR3 protein. The repertoire holds 490,000 or so distinct CDR3 sequences, with roughly a fifth as singletons. Sorting recovered naive CD8 T cells on a CD8+CD4-CCR7+CD45RA+ profile. The data originate from a study of molecular identifiers for immune sequencing clone quantification. Germline CDR1 GTSNPN, CDR2 SVGIG (reference sequence). CDR3 length equals 13 residues. Between the trimmed V and J ends, which lost 1 base and 5 bases, there was a span of 12 bases. Findings of the study overall: Clone sizes that are highly expanded could be underestimated when identical TCR molecules share a barcode. Jurkat TCR RNA from one cell was spiked into 1 million or so naive cells, and it was reportedly detectable there. More than 97% of effector molecules, versus under 1% of naive-cell molecules, belonged to clones above 20 RNA copies.

The chain joins TRBV30 to TRBJ2-7, with D unclear. This sequence was found in a human donor in good health. Some libraries in this study had Jurkat cell RNA spiked in. The specimen sequenced was naive CD8+ T cells from blood, with Jurkat cell RNA spiked in. This sample's subset: FACS-sorted CD8+CD4-CCR7+CD45RA+ naive T cells. The CDR3 region is CAWSEVGWNEQYF. The CDR3 DNA reads as TGTGCCTGGAGTGAGGTGGGGTGGAACGAGCAGTACTTC.